This TCR beta chain was recovered during a study of T cells in Graves' hyperthyroidism and ophthalmopathy. Whole-study context: It was at initial diagnosis, before any treatment, that peripheral blood was collected.

The CDR3 regions of TCR beta were amplified from RNA transcripts. In the first-round RT-PCR of the TCR CDR3, the HTBI primer set was used. Each CDR3 protein gets one entry after TCRdb re-called the multiplex PCR reads with MiXCR. The profile shows under 500,000 distinct CDR3 sequences, about 14% of them singletons. Under 3 months was the duration of disease in ophthalmopathy patients, who also had a Clinical Activity Score of at least 3 and a NOSPECS grade of at least 4. It was less than 13 ml of fresh peripheral blood that supplied the PBMCs. This clonotype was detected many times. The antigen remains undetermined. Trimming pared 8 bases from V and 7 bases from J, leaving 12 bases between. CDR3 length: 12 amino acids. The germline CDR1 and CDR2 sequences are SGHTA and FQGTGA. Study results and limitations: Among clonotypes expanded in thyroid above 0.001, most were also found in blood.

Sequencing was carried out using blood. The V call is TRBV7-3, the J call TRBJ1-5; the D gene is possibly TRBD1 (5 bases). The receptor's source is a man aged 50 or older with Graves' ophthalmopathy. The DNA of the CDR3 is TGTGCCAGCTTACCGGGGGGGCAGCCCCAGCATTTT. The encoded protein is CASLPGGQPQHF.